The rows below give T cell receptor beta chains drawn from one sample of a study of blood T cells in healthy people across ages. One entry per CDR3 protein, called by TCRdb with MiXCR from the 5' RACE reads. The data show 1,500,000 or so distinct CDR3 sequences, around 59% seen once. Sequencing was done on a sample of blood. The receptors come from a man aged 18 to 35 in good health. Each CDR3 is given with its conserved first and last residue. Not every row has a clone size; where given, it reads once, few, many or a size class.

V gene,clone size,CDR3 protein
TRBV15,few,CATAKKGHEKLFF
TRBV20-1,NA,CSARDLEESPNIQYF
TRBV12-3/TRBV12-4,NA,CATGRTGSYEQYF
TRBV7-9,NA,CASSRVLALDNEQFF
TRBV7-2,few,CAGGTQLYNEQYF
TRBV7-2,few,CASSLRGNRETQYF
TRBV9,NA,CASSVGTARNEKLFF
TRBV29-1,NA,CSVVTGPPYEQYF
TRBV20-1,once,CSARKWGSGDNEQFF
TRBV6-4,NA,CASSLRDVSSYNSPLHF
TRBV18,NA,CASSPPNNPDTQYF
TRBV19,NA,CASSIAEQGGSYNEQFF
TRBV10-2,few,CASIESGFTDTQYF
TRBV4-3,NA,CASSLGLHSNQPQHF
TRBV12-3/TRBV12-4,NA,CASSRRLAGGPDTQYF
TRBV25-1,NA,CASRQGTPSTDTQYF
TRBV3-1,many,CASSRRDSSYEQYF
TRBV6-2/TRBV6-3,NA,CASRTVTSAPSETQYF
TRBV20-1,few,CSARDWTSGRNEQFF
TRBV15,NA,CATSREPGTPNSPLHF
TRBV29-1,NA,CSTRGRYEQYF
TRBV27,NA,CASSLSITPNGYTF
TRBV7-8,few,CASSGNLDSYNEQFF
TRBV29-1,NA,CSVVVGPNEKLFF
TRBV7-2,once,CASSGTGERNSYGYTF
TRBV6-1,once,CASSGVRQGWSTDTQYF
TRBV13,NA,CASSKLAIRQETQYF
TRBV5-1,NA,CASSLGSETIEAFF
TRBV6-5,NA,CASSYQVRAGLTSPLHF
TRBV15,NA,CATSRSRHEQFF
TRBV5-1,NA,CASNSQQGDPEAFF
TRBV12-3/TRBV12-4,NA,CASSPGHRPYNEQFF
TRBV6-4,NA,CASSDRQSYEQFF
TRBV6-6,NA,CASSYYWARGLGQPQHF
TRBV7-2,NA,CASSPSAGGTVGTDTQYF
TRBV6-1,NA,CASSRGTSGFPTDTQYF
TRBV29-1,NA,CSVEISPTDTQYF
TRBV13,NA,CASSLGTGPPHGGYTF
TRBV5-8,NA,CASSPGVAALTNNEQFF
TRBV11-1,NA,CASSPGRGRVNYGYTF
TRBV13,few,CASSPPVEQGSGSDTQYF
TRBV6-5,NA,CASKTRAGENTGELFF
TRBV11-2,NA,CASTGLEANEQFF
TRBV12-3/TRBV12-4,NA,CASSPRTSGTEQFF
TRBV4-1,NA,CASSQTAEIGKDTIYF
TRBV27,NA,CASRQQGADSPLHF
TRBV29-1,NA,CSVWGDTQYF
TRBV20-1,few,CSAPRLADSTDTQYF
TRBV5-4,NA,CASSVDRGYNNEQFF
TRBV20-1,NA,CSARDIAGAEQFF
TRBV4-1,NA,CASSLYLASENYEQYF
TRBV28,NA,CASSLGTNPPDTQYF
TRBV12-3/TRBV12-4,once,CASSFRGRMSQPQHF
TRBV4-3,few,CASSQGLAGGRETQYF
TRBV6-5,NA,CASRTPGQPYEQYF